The table lists the clone carrying this TCR beta chain with a few counts. The data stem from a study of cytomegalovirus exposure and HLA in healthy donors. V was clipped by 3 bases and J by 1 base; unmatched bases: 4. Looked up from germline, CDR1 is LGHNA and CDR2 is YNFKEQ. The CDR3 length is 15 residues. The PCR made use of 60 Vbeta and 13 Jbeta primers. The table came from immunoSEQ multiplex PCR; TCRdb's copy has only in-frame clones and leaves some out. The repertoire includes about 170,000 clones, roughly 78% of them detected once, and under 15% sits in the top ten. The J gene is TRBJ2-3, the V gene TRBV4-2; 7 nucleotides match TRBD2. The sequenced sample was PBMCs. The TCR was taken from a woman in her 50s in good health and CMV-seropositive. This chain's CDR3 is CASSHARGGTDTQYF. In DNA, the CDR3 is TGTGCCAGCAGCCATGCACGGGGGGGCACAGATACGCAGTATTTT.